Reported below is one T cell receptor (beta chain). Antigen unknown. Amplification used 60 Vbeta primers and 13 Jbeta primers. TCRdb's copy holds only in-frame clones and misses some; the assay was immunoSEQ multiplex PCR. The sample consists of 110,000 or so clones, roughly 76% of them appearing once. The CDR3 spans 13 residues. Germline CDR1 is MNHEY and CDR2 is SVGAGI. V was shortened by 0 bases and J by 8 bases, with 10 bases between the two germline ends. The data belong to a study of cytomegalovirus exposure and HLA in healthy donors. Overall study results and limits: The authors judged a highly shared variant cluster likely a sequencing artifact.

The source of this sequence is a man in his thirties or forties in good health and CMV-seropositive. The chain uses TRBV6-5 and TRBJ1-2, with D maybe TRBD1 (5 bases). Sequenced sample: PBMCs. The CDR3 loop reads CASSYSGAHGYTF. The CDR3 DNA reads TGTGCCAGCAGTTACTCAGGGGCACACGGCTACACCTTC.